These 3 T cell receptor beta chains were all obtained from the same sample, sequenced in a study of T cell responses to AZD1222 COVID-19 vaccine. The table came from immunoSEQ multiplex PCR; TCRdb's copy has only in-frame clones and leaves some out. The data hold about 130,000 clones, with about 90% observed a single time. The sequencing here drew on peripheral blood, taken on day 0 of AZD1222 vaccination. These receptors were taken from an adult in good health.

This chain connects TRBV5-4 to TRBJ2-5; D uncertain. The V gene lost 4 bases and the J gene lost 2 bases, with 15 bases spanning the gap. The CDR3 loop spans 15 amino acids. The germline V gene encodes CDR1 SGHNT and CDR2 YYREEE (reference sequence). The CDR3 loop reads CASSGRIGPQETQYF. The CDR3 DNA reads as TGTGCCAGCAGCGGACGAATAGGGCCGCAAGAGACCCAGTACTTC.

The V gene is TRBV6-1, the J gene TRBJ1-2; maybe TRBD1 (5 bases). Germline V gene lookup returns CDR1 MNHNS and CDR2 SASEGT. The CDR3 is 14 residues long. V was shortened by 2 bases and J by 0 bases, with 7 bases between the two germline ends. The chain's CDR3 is CASSELTANYGYTF. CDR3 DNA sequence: TGTGCCAGCAGTGAATTGACAGCTAACTATGGCTACACCTTC.

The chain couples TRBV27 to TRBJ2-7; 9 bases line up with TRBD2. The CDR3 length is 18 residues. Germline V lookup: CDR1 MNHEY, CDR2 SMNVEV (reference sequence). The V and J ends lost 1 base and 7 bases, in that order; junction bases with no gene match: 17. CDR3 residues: CASSLLVSGGRGSREQYF. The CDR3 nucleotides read TGTGCCAGCAGTTTATTGGTATCGGGCGGGAGGGGGTCGCGGGAGCAGTACTTC.